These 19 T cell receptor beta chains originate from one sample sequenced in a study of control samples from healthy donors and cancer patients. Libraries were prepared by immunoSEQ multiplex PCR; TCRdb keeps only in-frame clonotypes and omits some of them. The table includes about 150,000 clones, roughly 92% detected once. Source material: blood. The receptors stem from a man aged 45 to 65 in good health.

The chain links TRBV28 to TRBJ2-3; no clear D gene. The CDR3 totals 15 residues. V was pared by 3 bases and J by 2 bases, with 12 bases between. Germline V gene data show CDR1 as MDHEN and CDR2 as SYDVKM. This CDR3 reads CASSLVQASTDTQYF. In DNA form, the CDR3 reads TGTGCCAGCAGTTTGGTTCAAGCCTCCACAGATACGCAGTATTTT.

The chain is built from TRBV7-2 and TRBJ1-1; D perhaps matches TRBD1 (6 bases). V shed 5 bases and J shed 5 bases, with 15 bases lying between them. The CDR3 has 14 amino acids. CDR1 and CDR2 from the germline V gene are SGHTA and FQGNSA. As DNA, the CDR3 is TGTGCCAGCAGCCAAATCACAGGGTGGACTGAAGCTTTCTTT. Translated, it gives CASSQITGWTEAFF.

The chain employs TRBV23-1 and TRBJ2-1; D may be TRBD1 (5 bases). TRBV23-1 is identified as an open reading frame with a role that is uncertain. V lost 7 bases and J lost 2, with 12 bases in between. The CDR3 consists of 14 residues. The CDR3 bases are TGCGCCAGCACTAGGACATTTACCTACAATGAGCAGTTCTTC. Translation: CASTRTFTYNEQFF.

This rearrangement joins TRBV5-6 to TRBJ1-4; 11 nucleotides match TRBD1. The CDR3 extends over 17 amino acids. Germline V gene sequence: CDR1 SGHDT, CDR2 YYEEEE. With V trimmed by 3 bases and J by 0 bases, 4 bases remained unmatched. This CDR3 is CASSWGTGGATNEKLFF. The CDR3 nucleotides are TGTGCCAGCAGCTGGGGGACAGGGGGAGCAACTAATGAAAAACTGTTTTTT.

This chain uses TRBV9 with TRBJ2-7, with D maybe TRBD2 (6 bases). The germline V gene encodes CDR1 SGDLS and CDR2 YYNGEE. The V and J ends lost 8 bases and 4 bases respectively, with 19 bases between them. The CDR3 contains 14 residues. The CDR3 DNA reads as TGTGCCAGTGCGGTGGCGGGAAATGGGTACGAGCAGTACTTC. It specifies CASAVAGNGYEQYF.

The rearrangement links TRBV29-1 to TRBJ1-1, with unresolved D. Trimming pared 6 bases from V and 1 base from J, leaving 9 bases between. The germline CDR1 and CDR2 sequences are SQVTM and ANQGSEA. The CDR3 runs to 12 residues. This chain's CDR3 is CSVDQGNTEAFF. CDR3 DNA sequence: TGCAGCGTAGACCAAGGGAACACTGAAGCTTTCTTT.

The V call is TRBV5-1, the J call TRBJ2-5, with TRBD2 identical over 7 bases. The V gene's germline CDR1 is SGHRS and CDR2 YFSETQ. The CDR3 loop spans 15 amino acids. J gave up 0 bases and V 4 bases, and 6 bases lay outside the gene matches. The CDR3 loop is CASSPPLAYQETQYF. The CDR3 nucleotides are TGCGCCAGCAGCCCTCCACTAGCGTACCAAGAGACCCAGTACTTC.

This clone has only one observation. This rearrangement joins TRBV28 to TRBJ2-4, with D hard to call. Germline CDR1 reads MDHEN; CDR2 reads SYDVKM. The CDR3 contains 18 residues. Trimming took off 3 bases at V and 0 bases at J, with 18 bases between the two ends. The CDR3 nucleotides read TGTGCCAGCAGTTTTGTGGGCGCGGCCGTACTAGCCAAAAACATTCAGTACTTC. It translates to CASSFVGAAVLAKNIQYF.

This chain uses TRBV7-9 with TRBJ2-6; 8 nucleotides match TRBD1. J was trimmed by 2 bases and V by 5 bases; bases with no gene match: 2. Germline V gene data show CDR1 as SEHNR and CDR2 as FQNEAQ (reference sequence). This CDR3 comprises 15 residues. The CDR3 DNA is TGTGCCAGCAGCCCGACAGGGGCTGGGGCCAACGTCCTGACTTTC. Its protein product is CASSPTGAGANVLTF.

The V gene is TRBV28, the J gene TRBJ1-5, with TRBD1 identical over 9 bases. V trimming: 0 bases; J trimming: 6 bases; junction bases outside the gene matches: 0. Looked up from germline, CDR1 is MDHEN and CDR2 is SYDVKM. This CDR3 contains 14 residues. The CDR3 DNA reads TGTGCCAGCAGTTTATGGACAGGGGGTCAGCCCCAGCATTTT. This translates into CASSLWTGGQPQHF.

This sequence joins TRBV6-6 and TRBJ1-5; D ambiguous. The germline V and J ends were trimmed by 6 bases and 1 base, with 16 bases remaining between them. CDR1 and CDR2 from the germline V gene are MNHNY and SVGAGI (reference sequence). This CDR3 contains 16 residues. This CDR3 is CASRSINRPSNQPQHF. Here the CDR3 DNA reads TGTGCCAGCAGATCGATTAACCGACCCAGCAATCAGCCCCAGCATTTT.

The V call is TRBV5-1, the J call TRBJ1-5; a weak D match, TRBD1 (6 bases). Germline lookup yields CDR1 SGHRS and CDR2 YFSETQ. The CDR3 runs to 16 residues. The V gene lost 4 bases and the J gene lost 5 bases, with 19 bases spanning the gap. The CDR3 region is CASSPSGGPFDQPQHF. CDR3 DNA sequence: TGCGCCAGCAGCCCCTCGGGGGGGCCCTTCGATCAGCCCCAGCATTTT.

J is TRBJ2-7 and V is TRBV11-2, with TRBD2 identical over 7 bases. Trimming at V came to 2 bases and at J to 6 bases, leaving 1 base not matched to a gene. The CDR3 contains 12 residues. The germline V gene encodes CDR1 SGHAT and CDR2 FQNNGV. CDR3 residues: CASSLWEGEQYF. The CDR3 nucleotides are TGTGCCAGCAGCTTATGGGAGGGCGAGCAGTACTTC.

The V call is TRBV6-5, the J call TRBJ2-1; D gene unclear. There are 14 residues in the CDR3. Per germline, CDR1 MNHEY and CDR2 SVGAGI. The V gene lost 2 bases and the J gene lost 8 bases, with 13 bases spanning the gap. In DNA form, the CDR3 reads TGTGCCAGCAGTTACCGCCTAACAATCGATGAGCAGTTCTTC. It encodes CASSYRLTIDEQFF.

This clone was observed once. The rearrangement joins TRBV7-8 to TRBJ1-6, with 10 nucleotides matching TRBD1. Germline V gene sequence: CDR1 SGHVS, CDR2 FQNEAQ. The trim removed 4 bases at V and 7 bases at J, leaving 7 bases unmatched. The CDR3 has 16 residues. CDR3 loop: CASSYRDRGTNSPLHF. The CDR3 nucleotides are TGTGCCAGCAGCTACCGGGACAGGGGCACGAATTCACCCCTCCACTTT.

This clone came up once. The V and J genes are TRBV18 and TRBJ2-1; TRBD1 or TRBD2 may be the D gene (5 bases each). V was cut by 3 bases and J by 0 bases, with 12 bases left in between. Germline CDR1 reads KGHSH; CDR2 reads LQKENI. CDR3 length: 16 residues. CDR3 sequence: CASSPGTLFSYNEQFF. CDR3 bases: TGTGCCAGCTCACCCGGGACCCTTTTCTCCTACAATGAGCAGTTCTTC.

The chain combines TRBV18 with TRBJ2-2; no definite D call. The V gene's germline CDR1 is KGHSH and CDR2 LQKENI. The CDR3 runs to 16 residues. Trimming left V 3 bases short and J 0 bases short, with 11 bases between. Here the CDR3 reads CASSPSTAPNTGELFF. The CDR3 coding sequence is TGTGCCAGCTCACCTAGCACGGCCCCGAACACCGGGGAGCTGTTTTTT.

The CDR3 loop reads CASTGQRASPLHF. DNA of the CDR3: TGCGCCAGCACTGGACAAAGGGCCTCACCCCTCCACTTT. The chain combines TRBV10-2 with TRBJ1-6; a possible D gene is TRBD1 (5 bases). The CDR3 is 13 residues long. In germline, CDR1 is WSHSY, CDR2 SAAADI. V lost 7 bases and J lost 10, with 14 bases in between.

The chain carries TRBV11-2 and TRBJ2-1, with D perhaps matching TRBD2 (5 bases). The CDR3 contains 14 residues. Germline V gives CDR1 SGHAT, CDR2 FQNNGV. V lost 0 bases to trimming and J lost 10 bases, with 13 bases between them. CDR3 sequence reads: CASSLEGTWEEQFF. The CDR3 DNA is TGTGCCAGCAGCTTAGAGGGAACCTGGGAGGAGCAGTTCTTC.